Listed below are T cell receptor beta chains from one sample, sequenced in a study of cytomegalovirus exposure and HLA in healthy donors. TCRdb's copy holds only in-frame clones and misses some; the assay was immunoSEQ multiplex PCR. The table lists about 120,000 clones, roughly 79% of them singletons. Sample: PBMCs. The receptors were sampled from a woman younger than 35 in good health and CMV-seronegative. CDR3s include the opening cysteine and the closing phenylalanine or tryptophan. D genes are given only for firm matches. Clone sizes are given selectively: once, few, many, or a class where the clone is expanded.

v_gene: TRBV15
d_gene: TRBD1
j_gene: TRBJ1-4
abundance: .
CDR3aa: CATSTHRGYEKLFF
CDR3nt: TGTGCCACCAGCACCCACAGGGGGTATGAAAAACTGTTTTTT

v_gene: TRBV9
d_gene: .
j_gene: TRBJ2-1
abundance: .
CDR3aa: CASSISDRPHPNEQFF
CDR3nt: TGTGCCAGCAGCATATCTGACAGGCCGCACCCGAATGAGCAGTTCTTC

v_gene: TRBV2
d_gene: TRBD2
j_gene: TRBJ2-7
abundance: .
CDR3aa: CASSDRGGLYEQYF
CDR3nt: TGTGCCAGCAGTGATCGGGGGGGCCTCTACGAGCAGTACTTC

v_gene: TRBV5-6
d_gene: .
j_gene: TRBJ2-2
abundance: .
CDR3aa: CASSSLGGVDTGELFF
CDR3nt: TGTGCCAGCAGCTCCCTCGGAGGGGTGGACACCGGGGAGCTGTTTTTT

v_gene: TRBV5-6
d_gene: .
j_gene: TRBJ1-1
abundance: .
CDR3aa: CASSPGLERTEAFF
CDR3nt: TGTGCCAGCAGCCCAGGACTGGAACGGACTGAAGCTTTCTTT

v_gene: TRBV5-1
d_gene: .
j_gene: TRBJ2-5
abundance: .
CDR3aa: CASSGGAAETQYF
CDR3nt: TGCGCCAGCAGCGGAGGAGCGGCAGAGACCCAGTACTTC

v_gene: TRBV30
d_gene: TRBD1
j_gene: TRBJ1-3
abundance: .
CDR3aa: CAWSFGGQLRGNTIYF
CDR3nt: TGTGCCTGGAGCTTTGGGGGACAGTTACGAGGAAACACCATATATTTT

v_gene: TRBV5-1
d_gene: .
j_gene: TRBJ1-2
abundance: few
CDR3aa: CASSLSRGRSDGYTF
CDR3nt: TGCGCCAGCAGCTTGAGTAGGGGCCGGTCGGATGGCTACACCTTC

v_gene: TRBV23-1
d_gene: TRBD1
j_gene: TRBJ1-2
abundance: few
CDR3aa: CASSQSLDRGAGVSYGYTF
CDR3nt: TGCGCCAGCAGTCAATCCTTGGACAGGGGCGCAGGAGTCAGCTATGGCTACACCTTC

v_gene: TRBV9
d_gene: .
j_gene: TRBJ1-6
abundance: .
CDR3aa: CASSVGSSYNSPLHF
CDR3nt: TGTGCCAGCAGCGTAGGGAGCTCCTATAATTCACCCCTCCACTTT

v_gene: TRBV6-5
d_gene: .
j_gene: TRBJ1-5
abundance: .
CDR3aa: CASSLTGQPQHF
CDR3nt: TGTGCCAGCAGCCTTACAGGGCAGCCCCAGCATTTT

v_gene: TRBV2
d_gene: .
j_gene: TRBJ2-3
abundance: .
CDR3aa: CASSPQGITDTQYF
CDR3nt: TGTGCCAGCAGCCCTCAGGGTATCACAGATACGCAGTATTTT

v_gene: TRBV28
d_gene: TRBD2
j_gene: TRBJ2-1
abundance: .
CDR3aa: CASSTGGARSNEQFF
CDR3nt: TGTGCCAGCAGTACCGGGGGGGCCAGATCCAATGAGCAGTTCTTC

v_gene: TRBV2
d_gene: TRBD1
j_gene: TRBJ1-1
abundance: few
CDR3aa: CASSRQGMNTEAFF
CDR3nt: TGTGCCAGCAGTCGACAGGGTATGAACACTGAAGCTTTCTTT

v_gene: TRBV7-9
d_gene: TRBD1
j_gene: TRBJ2-5
abundance: .
CDR3aa: CASSLLSGGGETQYF
CDR3nt: TGTGCCAGCAGCTTACTTTCAGGGGGCGGGGAGACCCAGTACTTC

v_gene: TRBV7-9
d_gene: .
j_gene: TRBJ1-5
abundance: .
CDR3aa: CASSPGTPGQPQHF
CDR3nt: TGTGCCAGCAGCCCCGGGACTCCCGGGCAGCCCCAGCATTTT

v_gene: TRBV30
d_gene: .
j_gene: TRBJ2-7
abundance: .
CDR3aa: CAWSVSLALFDYEQYF
CDR3nt: TGTGCCTGGAGTGTGTCGTTGGCACTATTCGACTACGAGCAGTACTTC